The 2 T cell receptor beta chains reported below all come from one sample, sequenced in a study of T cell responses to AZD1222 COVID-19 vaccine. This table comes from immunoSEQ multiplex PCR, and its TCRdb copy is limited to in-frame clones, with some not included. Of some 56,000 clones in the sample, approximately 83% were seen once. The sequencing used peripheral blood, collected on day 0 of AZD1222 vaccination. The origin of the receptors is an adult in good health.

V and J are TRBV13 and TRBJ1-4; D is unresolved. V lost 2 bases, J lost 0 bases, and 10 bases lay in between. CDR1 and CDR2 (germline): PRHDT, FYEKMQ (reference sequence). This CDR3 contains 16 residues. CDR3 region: CASSLKLGATNEKLFF. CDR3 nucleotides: TGTGCCAGCAGCTTAAAATTAGGTGCAACTAATGAAAAACTGTTTTTT.

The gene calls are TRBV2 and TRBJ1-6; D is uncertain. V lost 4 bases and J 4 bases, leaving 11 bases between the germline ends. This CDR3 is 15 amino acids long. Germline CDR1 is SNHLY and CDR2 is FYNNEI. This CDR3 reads CASSGLGIYNSPLHF. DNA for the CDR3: TGTGCCAGCAGTGGGCTGGGGATTTATAATTCACCCCTCCACTTT.